The 29 T cell receptor beta chains below all came from one sample that was sequenced in a study of regulatory T cells in long-lasting Graves disease. Time point here: newly diagnosed GD, antithyroid drugs for less than 3 months. Making the TCR library involved RNA that had been extracted from PBMCs. Arm-PCR with iRepertoire HTBI primers amplified the CDR3 regions for these TCR beta libraries. TCRdb used MiXCR to reprocess the multiplex PCR reads, holding one entry per CDR3 protein. The sample carries about 370,000 distinct CDR3 sequences, about 14% recorded once. The source was peripheral blood mononuclear cells (PBMCs), collected at new diagnosis, from a patient treated with antithyroid drugs. The receptors stem from a female donor with Graves disease.

This clonotype was picked up a small number of times. The chain uses TRBV5-1 and TRBJ2-6; D may be TRBD1 (6 bases). V lost 3 bases and J lost 4, with 11 bases in between. The CDR3 is 15 residues long. Germline V gene data show CDR1 as SGHRS and CDR2 as YFSETQ. The DNA for the CDR3 is TGCGCCAGCAGCTCAGGGGTTTCAGGGGCCAACGTCCTGACTTTC. Translated: CASSSGVSGANVLTF.

This clonotype showed up many times. V is TRBV6-2 or TRBV6-3 and J is TRBJ2-3; the D gene is possibly TRBD2 (5 bases). CDR3 size: 10 residues. The germline V and J ends were trimmed by 7 bases and 11 bases, with 10 bases remaining between them. Germline V lookup: CDR1 MNHEY, CDR2 SVGEGT. The DNA for the CDR3 is TGTGCCAGCAACGGGGTCGTGCAGTATTTT. Its translation is CASNGVVQYF.

In this sample, this clonotype turned up many times. The V call is TRBV13, the J call TRBJ2-2; a weak D match, TRBD2 (6 bases). CDR1 is PRHDT, CDR2 FYEKMQ, per germline (reference sequence). V lost 1 base and J 10 bases, leaving 13 bases between the germline ends. CDR3 length: 14 amino acids. The CDR3 DNA sequence: TGTGCCAGCAGCTTAGCTAGCGAAAGCGAGGAGCTGTTTTTT. This gives the protein CASSLASESEELFF.

At least ten counts were recorded for this clonotype. The rearrangement joins TRBV7-3 to TRBJ1-1; D is perhaps TRBD1 (5 bases). The CDR3 has 14 residues. V shed 1 base and J shed 7 bases, with 13 bases lying between them. Germline values: CDR1 SGHTA, CDR2 FQGTGA. The CDR3 coding sequence is TGTGCCAGCAGCTTAATGGGGCTAAGGAATGAAGCTTTCTTT. Encoded protein: CASSLMGLRNEAFF. Based on the CDR3 plus reference TRBV7-3 and TRBJ1-1, the full variable domain is GAGVSQTPSNKVTEKGKYVELRCDPISGHTALYWYRQSLGQGPEFLIYFQGTGAADDSGLPNDRFFAVRPEGSVSTLKIQRTERGDSAVYLCASSLMGLRNEAFFGQGTRLTVV.

This clonotype was recorded many times. The chain recombines TRBV28 with TRBJ1-3; D not resolved. V lost 7 bases to trimming and J lost 0 bases, with 16 bases between them. This CDR3 region has 16 residues. Germline CDR1 is MDHEN and CDR2 is SYDVKM. The CDR3 nucleotides are TGTGCCAGCACGCCCCTCAAAAGACTCTCTGGAAACACCATATATTTT. Amino acid sequence: CASTPLKRLSGNTIYF. Filled out from reference TRBV28 and TRBJ1-3, the complete variable domain reads DVKVTQSSRYLVKRTGEKVFLECVQDMDHENMFWYRQDPGLGLRLIYFSYDVKMKEKGDIPEGYSVSREKKERFSLILESASTNQTSMYLCASTPLKRLSGNTIYFGEGSWLTVV.

The table lists this clonotype with many counts. The chain recombines TRBV5-4 with TRBJ1-3; no definite D call. The CDR3 is made up of 16 amino acids. The ends were cut back, 2 bases at V and 3 bases at J, with 15 bases in the middle. Germline CDR1 and CDR2: SGHNT and YYREEE (reference sequence). This CDR3 reads CASSLGPLRGGNTIYF. CDR3 nucleotide sequence: TGTGCCAGCAGCTTAGGCCCGCTGAGAGGTGGAAACACCATATATTTT.

Concerning this clonotype itself: This likely came from a read error, as a far larger clone is one base away. The chain recombines TRBV2 with TRBJ1-1; D gene unclear. Germline loops: CDR1 SNHLY, CDR2 FYNNEI. This CDR3 comprises 14 residues. The V end was cut by 6 bases, the J end by 4 bases, with 15 bases between. CDR3 residues: CASSPGRLSTEAFF. The CDR3 coding sequence is TGTGCCAGCAGCCCAGGACGGTTGAGCACTGAAGCTTTCTTT. Combining the CDR3 with reference TRBV2 and TRBJ1-1 gives the whole variable domain EPEVTQTPSHQVTQMGQEVILRCVPISNHLYFYWYRQILGQKVEFLVSFYNNEISEKSEIFDDQFSVERPDGSNFTLKIRSTKLEDSAMYFCASSPGRLSTEAFFGQGTRLTVV.

This clonotype has ten or more counts. The V call is TRBV3-1, the J call TRBJ2-7, with 7 positions matching TRBD2. Unmatched junction bases numbered 2, after V lost 4 bases and J lost 2 bases. From germline, CDR1 is LGHDT and CDR2 YNNKEL (reference sequence). The CDR3 runs to 13 residues. The CDR3 DNA sequence: TGTGCCAGCAGCCGGCGGGAGACCTACGAGCAGTACTTC. This sequence encodes CASSRRETYEQYF.

This chain links TRBV27 with TRBJ1-1; no definite D call. V lost 6 bases and J 3 bases, leaving 11 bases between the germline ends. The CDR3 is 13 amino acids. The V gene's germline CDR1 is MNHEY and CDR2 SMNVEV (reference sequence). CDR3 sequence reads: CASRPPGYTEAFF. CDR3 coding DNA: TGTGCCAGCAGGCCTCCCGGATACACTGAAGCTTTCTTT.

This clonotype was detected many times. The J gene is TRBJ2-7, the V gene TRBV11-2; D is undetermined. CDR1 and CDR2 (germline): SGHAT, FQNNGV. The CDR3 sequence is 15 residues long. Trimming shortened V by 2 bases and J by 0 bases, and 11 bases separated the two germline ends. The CDR3 spells CASSLSTGYSYEQYF. Here the CDR3 DNA reads TGTGCCAGCAGCTTATCGACGGGTTACTCCTACGAGCAGTACTTC.

V and J are TRBV5-5 and TRBJ2-3; the D is unclear. The CDR3 is 12 residues long. Germline loops: CDR1 SGHKS, CDR2 YYEKEE (reference sequence). Trimming cost V 4 bases and J 2 bases, with 5 bases left between them. CDR3 region: CASSVHTDTQYF. CDR3 bases: TGTGCCAGCAGCGTGCACACAGATACGCAGTATTTT.

This clonotype was counted a few times. The chain links TRBV2 to TRBJ1-3; D is ambiguous. The CDR3 length is 14 residues. Germline-derived CDR1 and CDR2 are SNHLY and FYNNEI. The V gene lost 5 bases and the J gene lost 0 bases, with 8 bases spanning the gap. CDR3 bases: TGTGCCAGCAGTAATACAGTCTCTGGAAACACCATATATTTT. This gives the protein CASSNTVSGNTIYF.

This clonotype came up many times. The V call is TRBV12-3 or TRBV12-4, the J call TRBJ2-3; TRBD1 aligns across 11 bases. The V and J ends lost 3 bases and 6 bases, in that order; junction bases with no gene match: 11. This CDR3 region has 17 residues. The CDR3 nucleotides are TGTGCCAGCAGTTTCCCCAGCGGGACAGGGGGGATCGATACGCAGTATTTT. Its translation: CASSFPSGTGGIDTQYF.

This clonotype was seen many times. The chain's CDR3 is CASSIFGTGGYEQYF. DNA of the CDR3: TGTGCCAGCAGCATATTTGGGACAGGGGGCTACGAGCAGTACTTC. The chain uses TRBV11-2 and TRBJ2-7, with 11 bases lining up with TRBD1. V shed 5 bases and J 3 bases; nucleotides not matched to a gene: 6. Germline assignment: CDR1 SGHAT and CDR2 FQNNGV. This CDR3 is 15 amino acids long.

This clonotype was seen at least ten times. The rearrangement uses TRBV12-3 or TRBV12-4 and TRBJ2-1, with D unclear. V was shortened by 5 bases and J by 2 bases, with 13 bases between the two germline ends. The CDR3 is made up of 15 amino acids. CDR3 residues: CASSGILDAYNEQFF. The CDR3, as DNA: TGTGCCAGCAGTGGAATTCTCGACGCCTACAATGAGCAGTTCTTC.

This clonotype was observed many times. The chain joins TRBV20-1 to TRBJ2-2, with D possibly matching TRBD1 (5 bases). Germline CDR1 and CDR2: DFQATT and SNEGSKA (reference sequence). Deletions cut 0 bases from V and 6 bases from J, with 8 bases between. This CDR3 is built from 13 residues. CDR3 region: CSARDREAGELFF. The DNA of the CDR3 is TGCAGTGCTAGAGACAGGGAAGCCGGGGAGCTGTTTTTT.

The chain uses TRBV12-3 or TRBV12-4 and TRBJ2-2, with D tentatively TRBD2 (5 bases). V gave up 6 bases and J gave up 7 bases, with 12 bases separating them. This CDR3 has 13 residues. This chain's CDR3 is CASSTDWVGELFF. Written as DNA, the CDR3 is TGTGCCAGCAGCACGGACTGGGTCGGGGAGCTGTTTTTT.

This clonotype occurred a few times. The chain couples TRBV5-1 to TRBJ1-3; 9 bases map to TRBD1. With 4 bases clipped from V and 2 bases from J, the junction kept 7 bases outside the gene matches. The CDR3 totals 16 residues. Germline V gene lookup returns CDR1 SGHRS and CDR2 YFSETQ. The CDR3 nucleotides are TGCGCCAGCAGCCTGGACAGGGGAAGGGCTGGAAACACCATATATTTT. Its translation: CASSLDRGRAGNTIYF.

V gene TRBV19 combines with J gene TRBJ2-2, with D possibly being TRBD1 (6 bases). Germline V CDR1 and CDR2: LNHDA, SQIVND (reference sequence). This CDR3 has 15 residues. Trimming shortened V by 2 bases and J by 2 bases, and 9 bases separated the two germline ends. The CDR3 DNA reads as TGTGCCAGTAGTATATTGGGGACAAACACCGGGGAGCTGTTTTTT. Translating it yields CASSILGTNTGELFF.

This clonotype has a handful of counts. The chain recombines TRBV18 with TRBJ2-7; D not certain. Per the germline V gene, CDR1 is KGHSH and CDR2 is LQKENI. Between the trimmed V and J ends, which lost 2 bases and 5 bases, there was a span of 16 bases. The CDR3 has 15 amino acids. CDR3 loop: CASSPRTDAPHEQYF. The DNA of the CDR3 is TGTGCCAGCTCACCAAGGACGGACGCTCCCCACGAGCAGTACTTC.

This clonotype was seen a handful of times. The chain couples TRBV6-5 to TRBJ1-6; D is perhaps TRBD1 (5 bases). Germline assignment: CDR1 MNHEY and CDR2 SVGAGI. CDR3 length: 17 residues. Trimming cost V 4 bases and J 1 base, with 14 bases left between them. The CDR3 is CASSSLTEPSYNSPLHF. The CDR3 DNA is TGTGCCAGCAGTTCCCTGACAGAACCATCCTATAATTCACCCCTCCACTTT.

In its sample, this clonotype was seen a few times. The gene calls are TRBV27 and TRBJ1-4; D is undetermined. This CDR3 contains 14 residues. V dropped 4 bases and J dropped 0 bases, with 6 bases sitting between them. CDR1 is MNHEY, CDR2 SMNVEV, per germline (reference sequence). In DNA, the CDR3 is TGTGCCAGCAGTTCCTCCGCAACTAATGAAAAACTGTTTTTT. Encoded protein: CASSSSATNEKLFF.

This clonotype has ten or more counts. The chain carries TRBV2 and TRBJ1-5; 7 bases are a match to TRBD1. The ends lost 5 bases at V and 3 bases at J; junction bases unmatched: 7. Germline V CDR1 and CDR2: SNHLY, FYNNEI. This CDR3 is built from 15 residues. CDR3 sequence: CASSQGERNNQPQHF. The CDR3 DNA is TGTGCCAGCAGTCAGGGGGAAAGGAACAATCAGCCCCAGCATTTT.

The sample holds many counts of this clonotype. The V gene is TRBV7-2, the J gene TRBJ1-5; no definite D call. CDR1 and CDR2 from the germline V gene are SGHTA and FQGNSA. V dropped 4 bases and J dropped 4 bases, with 5 bases sitting between them. The length of the CDR3 is 12 residues. The CDR3 DNA follows: TGTGCCAGCAGCTCCATGAATCAGCCCCAGCATTTT. It translates to CASSSMNQPQHF.

This clonotype came up many times. V usage is TRBV7-9 and J usage is TRBJ2-1, with 7 bases lining up with TRBD2. Germline-derived CDR1 and CDR2 are SEHNR and FQNEAQ (reference sequence). The ends lost 2 bases at V and 6 bases at J; junction bases unmatched: 1. CDR3 length: 13 amino acids. This CDR3 is CASSLSGINEQFF. CDR3 in DNA: TGTGCCAGCAGCTTAAGCGGGATCAATGAGCAGTTCTTC.

This clonotype was counted a single time. The chain has TRBV5-4 and TRBJ1-4; tentatively, D is TRBD1 (6 bases). This CDR3 comprises 17 residues. Trimming left V 4 bases short and J 10 bases short, with 26 bases between. Germline V gene data show CDR1 as SGHNT and CDR2 as YYREEE (reference sequence). This CDR3 is CASSDWGGRSGFVKLFF. CDR3 coding DNA: TGTGCCAGCAGCGACTGGGGGGGGCGCTCAGGCTTTGTAAAACTGTTTTTT.

This clonotype was observed many times. The gene calls are TRBV28 and TRBJ2-1; TRBD2 aligns across 9 bases. CDR3 length: 19 amino acids. The V and J ends lost 5 bases and 0 bases, in that order; junction bases with no gene match: 14. CDR1 MDHEN and CDR2 SYDVKM come from the germline V gene. For the CDR3, the DNA is TGTGCCAGCAGTCCATGGGGGCTAGCGGGACTCATCTCCTACAATGAGCAGTTCTTC. It encodes CASSPWGLAGLISYNEQFF.

This clonotype has ten or more counts. This chain links TRBV7-9 with TRBJ2-3, with TRBD2 matching over 7 bases. CDR3 length: 13 amino acids. Trimming at V came to 5 bases and at J to 4 bases, leaving 3 bases not matched to a gene. Germline-derived CDR1 and CDR2 are SEHNR and FQNEAQ (reference sequence). CDR3 sequence: CASSLTSADTQYF. The CDR3, as DNA: TGTGCCAGCAGCCTAACTAGCGCAGATACGCAGTATTTT. Drawing the rest from reference TRBV7-9 and TRBJ2-3, the complete variable domain is DTGVSQNPRHKITKRGQNVTFRCDPISEHNRLYWYRQTLGQGPEFLTYFQNEAQLEKSRLLSDRFSAERPKGSFSTLEIQRTEQGDSAMYLCASSLTSADTQYFGPGTRLTVL.

This clonotype was observed a few times. The V call is TRBV6-1, the J call TRBJ1-3, with D possibly TRBD1 on 5 matching bases. This CDR3 is built from 15 residues. The V gene lost 8 bases and the J gene lost 0 bases, with 14 bases spanning the gap. CDR1 is MNHNS, CDR2 SASEGT, per germline. The CDR3, as DNA: TGTGCCAGCGTAGACAGAACATCCTCTGGAAACACCATATATTTT. Residues: CASVDRTSSGNTIYF.